Below, one T cell receptor (beta chain) is given with its context. The antigen it recognizes is unknown. No qualities accompany the bases; no much larger clone lies one base away. The data were obtained in a study of T cell responses to AZD1222 COVID-19 vaccine (dated by TCRdb to the early 2020s). Regarding the complete study: TCR sequencing covered fewer than 250 trial participants: about 210 given two doses of AZD1222 and 26 given two doses of MenACWY control vaccine. Trial participants were enrolled by age into subgroups of 18-55, 56-69 and 70-plus years, and around 140, 26 and 57 TCR-sequenced participants, respectively, were included in these subgroups. The full study reports these points: Vaccine-associated CD4 TCRs spanned the whole spike protein, with dominant responses in regions 160-218 and 743-854. Reportedly, close to half of the unique spike-specific TCRs recognized epitopes lying outside the regions that are mutated in the B.1.351 and B.1.1.7 variants. Participants were mostly white British and included more females than males, and it was suggested by the authors that clonal diversity may have been underestimated. In the small 56-69-year group, the increase in depth fell short of significance, most likely because of low power. After two AZD1222 doses, spike-specific TCR breadth and depth were significantly higher than at day 0 and than in MenACWY recipients. Conclusions about previously exposed vaccinees are limited because only six or seven AZD1222 recipients were SARS-CoV-2 seropositive at baseline. No day 14 peak-response samples were available, so repertoires were characterized only after the peak T cell response.

From the cysteine through the phenylalanine, the CDR3 covers 13 amino acids. Only the CDR3 region is kept as DNA, spanning 39 bases read in frame from base 1. The germline V gene yields MGHRA for CDR1 and YSYEKL for CDR2. V loses 5 bases, J loses 3 bases, and the germline ends lie 7 bases apart. Interpreted using the paper, the time point label stands for: about 28 days (+/-7) after the second vaccine dose. AZD1222 recipients with second doses at about 4 weeks or about 12 weeks were pooled, because spike-specific TCR depth and breadth did not differ between schedules. Vaccinee samples were obtained from the UK trials COV001 and COV002, which included a single-blind randomized controlled phase 2/3 trial of AZD1222 (ChAdOx1 nCoV-19) in healthy adults. For TCRbeta chain sequencing, PBMC samples were collected from trial participants at day 0 and at day 28 after the second dose. The CDR3 regions of human TCRbeta chains were subjected to immunosequencing. Processing in the source paper ran as follows. Repertoire TCRs were checked for matches against a reference library of SARS-CoV-2-specific TCRs that had been generated using the MIRA antigen-specificity platform. Breadth was defined as the fraction of unique TCRs that were SARS-CoV-2-associated, and depth was defined as the fraction of total T cells that were SARS-CoV-2-associated. Using the MIRA data, every spike-specific TCR was mapped to the spike region that the TCR reacted to and assigned to either a CD4 or a CD8 class. Log10-transformed breadth and depth values were compared by one-way ANOVA with Sidak's multiple comparisons tests. The source is immuneACCESS, and TCRdb retained only in-frame sequences with V and J called. Part of the clones is not carried over; for the studies checked, unresolved V genes explain less than half of this, and the remainder is unexplained. The D gene and trimming were derived from the DNA, and the V and J assignments and clone size from that table. This sample lists some 120,000 clones; around 91% were detected once. Together, the top ten hold roughly 1.6% of the sample.

The clonotype was recovered from an adult who received the AZD1222 COVID-19 vaccine. Sequences were derived from peripheral blood, sampled 28 days after the second AZD1222 dose. Recombination linked TRBV4-1 to TRBJ2-2; the D gene is unclear. The CDR3 has the sequence CASSAQYTGELFF. The sequenced DNA is TGCGCCAGCAGCGCTCAGTACACCGGGGAGCTGTTTTTT.